This TCR beta chain was captured by sequencing in a study of OX40 agonist ivuxolimab in advanced cancers. Overall study findings and caveats: Among some nonresponders, normalized T-cell clonal expansion was also low. Near-lowest levels of clonal expansion characterized partial responders at 0.1-3.0 mg/kg.

Repertoires were generated with immunoSEQ multiplex PCR, while TCRdb's copy carries only in-frame clones and drops some. The sample comprises 15,000 to 20,000 clones, about four fifths of which are singletons, and roughly 3.8% rests with the top ten. Individuals having autoimmune disease history or systemic immunosuppression were not enrolled. As to this clone: The target antigen is unknown.

Trimming cost V 5 bases and J 4 bases, with 14 bases left between them. The CDR3 length is 14 residues. Germline CDR1 and CDR2: MRHNA and SNTAGT. Sequencing used CD4+ or CD8+ T cells sorted from blood, obtained in a trial of the OX40 agonist ivuxolimab. J is TRBJ1-2 and V is TRBV6-4; D ambiguous. This clonotype originated in an adult with an advanced solid tumor such as melanoma, head and neck, liver or kidney cancer. This CDR3 reads CASSPTAEGYGYTF. The CDR3 nucleotides are TGTGCCAGCAGTCCCACAGCGGAGGGCTATGGCTACACCTTC.